The 8 T cell receptor beta chains below all came from one sample that was sequenced in a study of blood T cell repertoires in COVID-19. The assay was immunoSEQ multiplex PCR, and TCRdb's table has in-frame clones only and misses some. The sample yields tens of thousands of clones, approximately 78% seen once. Sequenced input: PBMCs or T cells enriched from blood (not recorded which). The source is a woman aged 50 to 65 with acute COVID-19.

The CDR3 loop reads CASSPSSGQFASRNYGYTF. Here the CDR3 DNA reads TGTGCCAGCAGCCCTAGCTCCGGACAGTTTGCCTCCCGTAACTATGGCTACACCTTC. The rearrangement uses TRBV9 and TRBJ1-2, with D perhaps TRBD1 (6 bases). Germline-derived CDR1 and CDR2 are SGDLS and YYNGEE. V was trimmed by 4 bases and J by 1 base, leaving 26 bases between them. The CDR3 extends over 19 amino acids.

The chain joins TRBV19 to TRBJ1-6; D gene uncertain. The CDR3 runs 16 residues. Germline V CDR1 and CDR2: LNHDA, SQIVND (reference sequence). Trimming left V 4 bases short and J 0 bases short, with 10 bases between. The CDR3 here is CASSTGSSSYNSPLHF. The CDR3 DNA sequence: TGTGCCAGTAGTACGGGGAGTAGCTCCTATAATTCACCCCTCCACTTT.

V gene TRBV9 combines with J gene TRBJ2-4; D not certain. The CDR3 covers 16 residues. Trimming stripped 0 bases from V and 0 bases from J, with 10 bases between. Germline V gene data show CDR1 as SGDLS and CDR2 as YYNGEE. CDR3 bases: TGTGCCAGCAGCGTAGCCCCCACGGGAGCCAAAAACATTCAGTACTTC. This translates into CASSVAPTGAKNIQYF.

V gene TRBV29-1 combines with J gene TRBJ2-1, with 8 bases matching TRBD2. Trimming removed 7 bases from V and 9 bases from J; junction bases left unmatched: 8. The CDR3 consists of 12 residues. Germline loops: CDR1 SQVTM, CDR2 ANQGSEA. The CDR3 coding sequence is TGCAGCGGCCGGACTAGCCAGCTTGAGCAGTTCTTC. Translating it yields CSGRTSQLEQFF.

The V and J genes are TRBV4-1 and TRBJ2-7; 9 nucleotides line up with TRBD1. The CDR3 is 16 amino acids. Germline lookup yields CDR1 MGHRA and CDR2 YSYEKL. Germline trimming cut 1 base from V and 7 bases from J; bases unmatched to any gene: 11. CDR3 in amino acids: CASSQAGTGTGLEQYF. The CDR3 coding sequence is TGCGCCAGCAGCCAAGCAGGGACCGGGACAGGGTTGGAGCAGTACTTC.

A single count supports this clone. The genes are TRBV24-1 and TRBJ2-3; 8 nucleotides line up with TRBD2. The V gene's germline CDR1 is KGHDR and CDR2 SFDVKD. This CDR3 region has 16 residues. The ends lost 5 bases at V and 1 base at J; junction bases unmatched: 7. The CDR3 reads CATSGLAGGGTDTQYF. The CDR3 coding sequence is TGTGCCACCAGTGGGTTGGCGGGGGGTGGCACAGATACGCAGTATTTT.

The chain recombines TRBV15 with TRBJ2-3, with 9 positions matching TRBD1. Germline CDR1 LNHNV, CDR2 YYDKDF (reference sequence). Losses at the gene ends were 3 bases for V and 6 bases for J; bases not matched to a gene: 4. The CDR3 runs 14 residues. The CDR3: CATSSGQGWDTQYF. CDR3 DNA sequence: TGTGCCACCAGCAGTGGACAGGGGTGGGATACGCAGTATTTT.

The V and J genes are TRBV2 and TRBJ2-5; 7 bases map to TRBD2. The CDR3 is 12 residues long. Germline V gene data show CDR1 as SNHLY and CDR2 as FYNNEI. The trim removed 7 bases at V and 5 bases at J, leaving 4 bases unmatched. CDR3 sequence: CASKTGGETQYF. As DNA, the CDR3 is TGTGCCAGCAAAACCGGGGGGGAGACCCAGTACTTC. Supplemented by reference TRBV2 and TRBJ2-5, the full variable domain reads EPEVTQTPSHQVTQMGQEVILRCVPISNHLYFYWYRQILGQKVEFLVSFYNNEISEKSEIFDDQFSVERPDGSNFTLKIRSTKLEDSAMYFCASKTGGETQYFGPGTRLLVL.